These 21 T cell receptor beta chains were all obtained from the same sample, sequenced in a study of blood T cells in healthy people across ages. Through a sample-barcoded 5' primer and a J-beta primer mix, a second PCR was run for roughly 6 to 12 cycles. TCRdb re-called the 5' RACE reads through MiXCR, storing one row per CDR3 protein. The data show some 780,000 distinct CDR3 sequences, more than 50% seen once. The sequenced material came from blood. These receptors were collected from a man in his forties or fifties in good health.

V gene TRBV6-2 or TRBV6-3 combines with J gene TRBJ1-1; D remains unclear. The CDR3 totals 13 residues. Germline V gives CDR1 MNHEY, CDR2 SVGEGT. V lost 7 bases and J lost 1, with 10 bases in between. The CDR3 region has the DNA TGTGCCAGCAAGGCTCTGAGGAACACTGAAGCTTTCTTT. Amino acids: CASKALRNTEAFF.

Notes on this clonotype: Germline and junction disagree at one end, which may indicate a read error. The rearrangement links TRBV27 to TRBJ1-2; D unclear. The CDR3 contains 16 residues. Germline values: CDR1 MNHEY, CDR2 SMNVEV (reference sequence). The CDR3 nucleotides are TGTACCAGCAGTTTACGCCAGGCCAACGTTCGGGATGGCTACACCTTC. Residues: CTSSLRQANVRDGYTF.

In its sample, this clonotype was seen a few times. V and J are TRBV16 and TRBJ2-5; D possibly corresponds to TRBD2 (5 bases). Germline CDR1 is KGHSY and CDR2 is FQNENV. CDR3 size: 15 residues. With 4 bases removed from V and 4 bases from J, the gap between germline ends came to 16 bases. The CDR3 spells CASSRSKDRGETQYF. The CDR3 nucleotides are TGTGCCAGCAGCCGTTCTAAGGATCGGGGAGAGACCCAGTACTTC.

This clonotype is a singleton in its sample. At one boundary the junction diverges from the germline segment, which might be a read error. This chain links TRBV6-6 with TRBJ2-5, with a possible D match to TRBD2 (6 bases). The CDR3 length is 12 residues. Germline CDR1 MNHNY, CDR2 SVGAGI (reference sequence). The CDR3 protein is CASAGSQETRYF. DNA of the CDR3: TGTGCCAGCGCGGGGTCCCAAGAGACCCGGTACTTC.

V gene TRBV2 combines with J gene TRBJ1-2; 8 bases are shared with TRBD1. J was trimmed by 2 bases and V by 9 bases; bases with no gene match: 8. The CDR3 covers 14 residues. Germline V gene sequence: CDR1 SNHLY, CDR2 FYNNEI. CDR3 amino acids: CASEPGQENYGYTF. For the CDR3, the DNA is TGTGCCAGTGAACCGGGACAGGAAAACTATGGCTACACCTTC.

The rearrangement joins TRBV2 to TRBJ2-7; D is perhaps TRBD2 (5 bases). Deletions cut 4 bases from V and 7 bases from J, with 14 bases between. This CDR3 is 13 amino acids long. The germline V gene encodes CDR1 SNHLY and CDR2 FYNNEI. In DNA form, the CDR3 reads TGTGCCAGCAGTGGTGGAGGTTACGATGAGCAGTACTTC. Translated: CASSGGGYDEQYF.

This clonotype was found a few times. The gene calls are TRBV7-2 and TRBJ2-3; a possible D gene is TRBD2 (5 bases). Trimming cost V 4 bases and J 1 base, with 12 bases left between them. This CDR3 spans 15 amino acids. CDR1 SGHTA and CDR2 FQGNSA come from the germline V gene. The chain's CDR3 is CASSSGLDGTDTQYF. In nucleotides, the CDR3 is TGTGCCAGCAGCTCCGGACTCGACGGCACAGATACGCAGTATTTT.

The chain couples TRBV5-1 to TRBJ2-3, with D unclear. Trimming took off 5 bases at V and 6 bases at J, with 10 bases between the two ends. This CDR3 contains 12 residues. Germline V gives CDR1 SGHRS, CDR2 YFSETQ. The CDR3 nucleotides read TGCGCCAGCAGGCCCAGTTACGATACGCAGTATTTT. The encoded protein is CASRPSYDTQYF.

V usage is TRBV30 and J usage is TRBJ1-2; D is perhaps TRBD1 (5 bases). CDR1 and CDR2 (germline): GTSNPN, SVGIG (reference sequence). V lost 3 bases and J 7 bases, leaving 21 bases between the germline ends. This CDR3 has 15 amino acids. The CDR3 protein is CAWSNSSGGVGGYTF. In DNA form, the CDR3 reads TGTGCCTGGAGCAACTCATCAGGAGGGGTCGGTGGCTACACCTTC. The full variable domain, rest sourced from reference TRBV30 and TRBJ1-2, is SQTIHQWPATLVQPVGSPLSLECTVEGTSNPNLYWYRQAAGRGLQLLFYSVGIGQISSEVPQNLSASRPQDRQFILSSKKLLLSDSGFYLCAWSNSSGGVGGYTFGSGTRLTVV.

The chain couples TRBV24-1 to TRBJ1-1, with D hard to call. Germline assignment: CDR1 KGHDR and CDR2 SFDVKD. The CDR3 consists of 12 residues. V gave up 3 bases and J gave up 4 bases, with 5 bases separating them. This chain's CDR3 is CATSDRSTEAFF. The DNA of the CDR3 is TGTGCCACCAGTGATAGGTCCACTGAAGCTTTCTTT.

The CDR3 region has the DNA TGTGCCAGCAGCTTAACGCTAGCGAGACGGTACGAGCAGTACTTC. Amino acids: CASSLTLARRYEQYF. The chain has TRBV7-9 and TRBJ2-7; a weak D match, TRBD2 (6 bases). Trimming cost V 2 bases and J 4 bases, with 15 bases left between them. Looked up from germline, CDR1 is SEHNR and CDR2 is FQNEAQ (reference sequence). This CDR3 is 15 amino acids long. The full variable domain, with the rest looked up from reference TRBV7-9 and TRBJ2-7, is DTGVSQNPRHKITKRGQNVTFRCDPISEHNRLYWYRQTLGQGPEFLTYFQNEAQLEKSRLLSDRFSAERPKGSFSTLEIQRTEQGDSAMYLCASSLTLARRYEQYFGPGTRLTVT.

This clonotype was counted a single time. V and J are TRBV9 and TRBJ1-5; TRBD1 matches at 7 bases. J lost 5 bases, V lost 3 bases, and 5 bases had no gene match. The V gene's germline CDR1 is SGDLS and CDR2 YYNGEE. This CDR3 comprises 14 residues. CDR3 in amino acids: CASSANRGHQPQHF. The CDR3 DNA sequence: TGTGCCAGCAGCGCAAACAGGGGTCATCAGCCCCAGCATTTT.

This chain connects TRBV12-3 or TRBV12-4 to TRBJ2-3, with D unclear. The length of the CDR3 is 14 residues. Deletions cut 5 bases from V and 4 bases from J, with 13 bases between. Here the CDR3 reads CASSLSVAADTQYF. CDR3 sequence (DNA): TGTGCCAGCAGTCTCTCCGTGGCGGCAGATACGCAGTATTTT.

Only a few counts were recorded for this clonotype. This chain uses TRBV11-2 with TRBJ2-3, with D uncertain. CDR1 and CDR2 (germline): SGHAT, FQNNGV. Trimming removed 7 bases from V and 4 bases from J, with 18 bases in between. This CDR3 has 15 residues. CDR3 residues: CASTSEELIADTQYF. DNA for the CDR3: TGTGCCAGCACAAGTGAGGAGTTAATCGCAGATACGCAGTATTTT.

This clonotype turned up a few times. The chain has TRBV4-1 and TRBJ2-3; 11 nucleotides line up with TRBD2. Trimming removed 1 base from V and 6 bases from J; junction bases left unmatched: 9. The CDR3 length is 17 residues. CDR1 is MGHRA, CDR2 YSYEKL, per germline. The CDR3 region has the DNA TGCGCCAGCAGCCAAGCTGTAACTAGCGGGAGTGGGGATACGCAGTATTTT. Encoded protein: CASSQAVTSGSGDTQYF.

This chain connects TRBV7-2 to TRBJ2-4; 7 positions match TRBD1. Trimming removed 4 bases from V and 0 bases from J; junction bases left unmatched: 15. Germline V CDR1 and CDR2: SGHTA, FQGNSA. The CDR3 has 19 residues. CDR3 sequence reads: CASSSSGTVIHLAKNIQYF. The CDR3 bases are TGTGCCAGCAGCTCCTCCGGGACAGTAATACATTTAGCCAAAAACATTCAGTACTTC.

This clonotype showed up just a few times. The CDR3 loop is CASSLGLAALSDEQFF. In DNA, the CDR3 is TGCGCCAGCAGCCTGGGACTAGCGGCTTTAAGTGATGAGCAGTTCTTC. This rearrangement joins TRBV4-3 to TRBJ2-1; 11 nucleotides match TRBD2. The germline gives CDR1 LGHNA, CDR2 YSLEER. This CDR3 region has 16 residues. The V gene end was trimmed by 4 bases and the J gene end by 8 bases; junction bases not matched to a gene: 10.

V gene TRBV5-1 combines with J gene TRBJ1-1; TRBD1 matches 11 bases. Per germline, CDR1 SGHRS and CDR2 YFSETQ. Trimming at V came to 4 bases and at J to 4 bases, leaving 3 bases not matched to a gene. The CDR3 is 14 amino acids. The CDR3 DNA reads TGCGCCAGCAGCGGGGACAGGGGGTTCACTGAAGCTTTCTTT. It specifies CASSGDRGFTEAFF.

V and J are TRBV20-1 and TRBJ2-5; TRBD1 matches at 9 bases. Germline assignment: CDR1 DFQATT and CDR2 SNEGSKA (reference sequence). V dropped 5 bases and J dropped 4; count of bases not matched to a gene: 8. The length of the CDR3 is 14 residues. The CDR3 DNA sequence: TGCAGTGCTTATCCCGGGACAGGGACAGAGACCCAGTACTTC. Residues: CSAYPGTGTETQYF.

This clonotype was detected only a few times. This chain links TRBV6-5 with TRBJ2-7; D unclear. V gave up 6 bases and J gave up 3 bases, with 18 bases separating them. The CDR3 extends over 15 amino acids. CDR1 is MNHEY and CDR2 is SVGAGI in the germline V gene. The CDR3 DNA follows: TGTGCCAGCAGCCCCTATGGCGAATCCTACTACGAGCAGTACTTC. Its protein product is CASSPYGESYYEQYF.

This clonotype was counted a single time. V is TRBV7-2 and J is TRBJ2-1; 9 bases map to TRBD1. The V and J ends lost 5 bases and 13 bases, in that order; junction bases with no gene match: 9. CDR1 and CDR2 from the germline V gene are SGHTA and FQGNSA. This CDR3 is 13 amino acids long. As DNA, the CDR3 is TGTGCCAGCAGCAGGGACAGGGTAGAGACCCAGTTCTTC. Translated, it gives CASSRDRVETQFF.